These 19 T cell receptor beta chains share one sample of origin, sequenced in a study of beta chain features in type 1 diabetes. Whole-study results and caveats: Among all four CD4+ subsets, Type 1 diabetes patients had TCRB CDR3s that were moderately but significantly shorter.

Expressed TCRB transcripts were sequenced, since all the RNA that had been isolated was reverse transcribed. Repertoires were generated with immunoSEQ multiplex PCR, while TCRdb's copy carries only in-frame clones and drops some. The sample yields 300,000 to 350,000 clones, over 7% seen once. For these TCRs, the target antigens are not known. The sequenced material came from central memory CD4+ T cells from blood. Receptor source: a man aged 25-45 years with type 1 diabetes.

This clone was counted only a few times. The chain links TRBV6-5 to TRBJ2-7; D not certain. Trimming pared 0 bases from V and 3 bases from J, leaving 6 bases between. CDR1 and CDR2 from the germline V gene are MNHEY and SVGAGI. CDR3 size: 13 residues. In DNA, the CDR3 is TGTGCCAGCAGTTACTCAGTTCGCTACGAGCAGTACTTC. Translation gives CASSYSVRYEQYF.

The chain joins TRBV7-2 to TRBJ2-2, with D maybe TRBD2 (5 bases). Looked up from germline, CDR1 is SGHTA and CDR2 is FQGNSA. The CDR3 contains 14 residues. V lost 4 bases, J lost 4 bases, and 10 bases lay in between. The CDR3: CASSSSRGTGELFF. The CDR3 DNA reads TGTGCCAGCAGCTCGTCCCGGGGCACCGGGGAGCTGTTTTTT.

This clone was counted a few times. The chain carries TRBV7-2 and TRBJ1-1, with 7 bases matching TRBD1. The V and J ends lost 2 bases and 0 bases, in that order; junction bases with no gene match: 3. CDR1 is SGHTA and CDR2 is FQGNSA in the germline V gene. The CDR3 has 15 amino acids. Here the CDR3 reads CASSLNRGMNTEAFF. The CDR3 region has the DNA TGTGCCAGCAGCTTAAACAGGGGAATGAACACTGAAGCTTTCTTT.

V gene TRBV7-2 combines with J gene TRBJ2-5, with 8 bases fitting TRBD1. Germline V gene data show CDR1 as SGHTA and CDR2 as FQGNSA. Losses at the gene ends were 5 bases for V and 0 bases for J; bases not matched to a gene: 8. The CDR3 contains 16 residues. The CDR3 bases are TGTGCCAGCAGCCCGAATGGACAGGGCAACCAAGAGACCCAGTACTTC. Protein sequence: CASSPNGQGNQETQYF.

This clone was found a few times. The genes are TRBV18 and TRBJ2-3; D not resolved. The CDR3 has 16 residues. The V end lost 1 base, the J end lost 1 base, and 12 bases lay between the germline ends. Looked up from germline, CDR1 is KGHSH and CDR2 is LQKENI. In nucleotides, the CDR3 is TGTGCCAGCTCACCACTTCAAGAGGAAGGCACAGATACGCAGTATTTT. Its protein is CASSPLQEEGTDTQYF.

Only a few counts were recorded for this clone. The chain combines TRBV6-5 with TRBJ2-3; weak D call: TRBD1 (6 bases). Trimming stripped 6 bases from V and 4 bases from J, with 17 bases between. The CDR3 loop spans 15 amino acids. From germline, CDR1 is MNHEY and CDR2 SVGAGI. The CDR3 loop is CASSYSGKGADTQYF. For the CDR3, the DNA is TGTGCCAGCAGCTATTCCGGGAAGGGGGCAGATACGCAGTATTTT.

This clone has just a few counts. The chain joins TRBV11-2 to TRBJ1-2; D is perhaps TRBD1 (6 bases). The CDR3 has 14 residues. Deletions cut 6 bases from V and 1 base from J, with 12 bases between. Germline CDR1 SGHAT, CDR2 FQNNGV. CDR3 protein: CASRRQGINYGYTF. As DNA, the CDR3 is TGTGCCAGCAGAAGGCAGGGGATTAACTATGGCTACACCTTC.

This clone turned up a few times. The V gene is TRBV6-6, the J gene TRBJ2-1; TRBD2 matches at 9 bases. V lost 8 bases to trimming and J lost 7 bases; unmatched junction nucleotides: 9. Per the germline V gene, CDR1 is MNHNY and CDR2 is SVGAGI (reference sequence). This CDR3 spans 14 amino acids. CDR3 amino acids: CASRGGGAVNEQFF. In nucleotides, the CDR3 is TGTGCCAGCCGAGGCGGGGGGGCCGTGAATGAGCAGTTCTTC.

The table lists this clone with a few counts. The chain combines TRBV4-1 with TRBJ2-5, with 7 bases identical to TRBD2. Germline V gives CDR1 MGHRA, CDR2 YSYEKL. The V gene end was trimmed by 2 bases and the J gene end by 5 bases; junction bases not matched to a gene: 11. CDR3 size: 16 residues. In nucleotides, the CDR3 is TGCGCCAGCAGCCAATCTTTCGGGGGGAAGGCGGAGACCCAGTACTTC. Translated, it gives CASSQSFGGKAETQYF.

This clone was observed a handful of times. The DNA of the CDR3 is TGTGCCAGCAGCTTAAGCCCTACTAGCGGGGACGAGCAGTTCTTC. The encoded protein is CASSLSPTSGDEQFF. V gene TRBV7-2 combines with J gene TRBJ2-1; TRBD2 matches at 10 bases. Trimming took 2 bases from V and 10 from J; bases not matched to a gene: 8. The CDR3 consists of 15 residues. Per germline, CDR1 SGHTA and CDR2 FQGNSA.

This clone was seen repeatedly, ten times or more. The genes are TRBV29-1 and TRBJ1-4; D is perhaps TRBD1 (6 bases). This CDR3 region has 13 residues. V lost 4 bases and J 8 bases, leaving 14 bases between the germline ends. Germline lookup yields CDR1 SQVTM and CDR2 ANQGSEA. The CDR3 nucleotides read TGCAGCGTTGCGAGGGGGGCTCGGGAAAAACTGTTTTTT. This encodes CSVARGAREKLFF. Full variable domain (remainder filled in from reference TRBV29-1 and TRBJ1-4): SAVISQKPSRDICQRGTSLTIQCQVDSQVTMMFWYRQQPGQSLTLIATANQGSEATYESGFVIDKFPISRPNLTFSTLTVSNMSPEDSSIYLCSVARGAREKLFFGSGTQLSVL.

V usage is TRBV10-3 and J usage is TRBJ2-2, with D possibly called TRBD1 or TRBD2 (6 bases each). Germline V gives CDR1 ENHRY, CDR2 SYGVKD. The CDR3 has 16 residues. V lost 6 bases, J lost 1 base, and 15 bases lay in between. The CDR3 nucleotides read TGTGCCATCAGCCCGACCGGGGGCCTGAACACCGGGGAGCTGTTTTTT. Protein: CAISPTGGLNTGELFF.

This sequence joins TRBV4-3 and TRBJ2-7; D ambiguous. Germline CDR1 is LGHNA and CDR2 is YSLEER. The CDR3 has 15 amino acids. V was cut by 0 bases and J by 3 bases, with 12 bases left in between. The CDR3 protein is CASSQDKGQDYEQYF. The CDR3 nucleotides are TGCGCCAGCAGCCAAGATAAGGGCCAGGACTACGAGCAGTACTTC.

This clone was seen a few times. CDR3 sequence: CACHRDRGSPLHF. CDR3 coding DNA: TGTGCCTGCCACCGGGACAGGGGATCACCCCTCCACTTT. The gene calls are TRBV30 and TRBJ1-6; 10 bases are shared with TRBD1. Germline V gene data show CDR1 as GTSNPN and CDR2 as SVGIG (reference sequence). The trim removed 6 bases at V and 10 bases at J, leaving 6 bases unmatched. This CDR3 has 13 residues.

V is TRBV7-2 and J is TRBJ2-7; D unresolved. Trimming shortened V by 5 bases and J by 4 bases, and 6 bases separated the two germline ends. The CDR3 has 11 amino acids. Germline V lookup: CDR1 SGHTA, CDR2 FQGNSA. DNA for the CDR3: TGTGCCAGCAGCCTCCAATACGAGCAGTACTTC. Residues: CASSLQYEQYF.

The chain joins TRBV7-9 to TRBJ2-7; 8 bases align to TRBD1. The ends lost 7 bases at V and 9 bases at J; junction bases unmatched: 8. This CDR3 has 12 residues. CDR1 is SEHNR, CDR2 FQNEAQ, per germline (reference sequence). DNA of the CDR3: TGTGCCAGCACTTCTAACGGACAGGGGCAGTACTTC. This encodes CASTSNGQGQYF.

The table lists this clone with a few counts. The chain links TRBV7-8 to TRBJ1-2; TRBD1 is a possible D gene (5 bases). Germline CDR1 and CDR2: SGHVS and FQNEAQ. The CDR3 runs to 14 residues. V shed 5 bases and J shed 7 bases, with 17 bases lying between them. The CDR3 sequence is CASSIGDHRGGYTF. The CDR3 DNA reads TGTGCCAGCAGCATCGGGGACCATCGTGGTGGCTACACCTTC.

This rearrangement joins TRBV30 to TRBJ2-3, with a possible D match to TRBD2 (5 bases). The germline V and J ends were trimmed by 0 bases and 4 bases, with 17 bases remaining between them. The length of the CDR3 is 16 residues. The V gene's germline CDR1 is GTSNPN and CDR2 SVGIG (reference sequence). As DNA, the CDR3 is TGTGCCTGGAGTGTATCGGGATCTGGTCAGGCAGATACGCAGTATTTT. This codes for CAWSVSGSGQADTQYF.

This clone has just a few counts. This chain's CDR3 is CSVDIGQFYGYTF. DNA of the CDR3: TGCAGCGTTGATATAGGGCAATTCTATGGCTACACCTTC. This chain uses TRBV29-1 with TRBJ1-2, with no clear D. The V gene lost 3 bases and the J gene lost 4 bases, with 12 bases spanning the gap. Germline lookup yields CDR1 SQVTM and CDR2 ANQGSEA. The CDR3 runs to 13 residues.